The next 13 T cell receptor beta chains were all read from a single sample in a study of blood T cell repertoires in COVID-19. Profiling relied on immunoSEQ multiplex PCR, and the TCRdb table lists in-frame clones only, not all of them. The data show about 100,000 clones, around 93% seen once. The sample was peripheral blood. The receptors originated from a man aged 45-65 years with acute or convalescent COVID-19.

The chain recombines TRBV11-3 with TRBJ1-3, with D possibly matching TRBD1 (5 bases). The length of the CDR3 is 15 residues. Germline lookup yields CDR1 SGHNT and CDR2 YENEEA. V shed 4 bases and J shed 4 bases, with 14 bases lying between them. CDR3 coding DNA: TGTGCCAGCAGCTGGACACTGGAGAGAGGAAACACCATATATTTT. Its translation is CASSWTLERGNTIYF.

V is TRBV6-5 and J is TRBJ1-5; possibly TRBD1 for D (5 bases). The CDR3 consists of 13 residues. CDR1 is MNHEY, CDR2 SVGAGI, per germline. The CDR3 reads CAGGMGEVAPQHF. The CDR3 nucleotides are TGTGCGGGAGGTATGGGGGAAGTGGCGCCCCAGCATTTT.

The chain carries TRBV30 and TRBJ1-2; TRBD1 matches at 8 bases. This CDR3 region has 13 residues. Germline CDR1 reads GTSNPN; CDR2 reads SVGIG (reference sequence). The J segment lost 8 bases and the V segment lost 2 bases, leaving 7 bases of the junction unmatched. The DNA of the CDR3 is TGTGCCTGGAGTTCGGACAGGGAAGGCGGCTACACCTTC. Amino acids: CAWSSDREGGYTF. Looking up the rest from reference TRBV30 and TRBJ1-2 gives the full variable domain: SQTIHQWPATLVQPVGSPLSLECTVEGTSNPNLYWYRQAAGRGLQLLFYSVGIGQISSEVPQNLSASRPQDRQFILSSKKLLLSDSGFYLCAWSSDREGGYTFGSGTRLTVV.

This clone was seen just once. CDR3 nucleotides: TGTGCCAGTAGTATAATAGCGGGGGGGTTCGAGACCCAGTACTTC. Translation gives CASSIIAGGFETQYF. The chain combines TRBV19 with TRBJ2-5; 11 bases are shared with TRBD2. Looked up from germline, CDR1 is LNHDA and CDR2 is SQIVND (reference sequence). The CDR3 runs to 15 residues. V lost 2 bases to trimming and J lost 5 bases; unmatched junction nucleotides: 4.

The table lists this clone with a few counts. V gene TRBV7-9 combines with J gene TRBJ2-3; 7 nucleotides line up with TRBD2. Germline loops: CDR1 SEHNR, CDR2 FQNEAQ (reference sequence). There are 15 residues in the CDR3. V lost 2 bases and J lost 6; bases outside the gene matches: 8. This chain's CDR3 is CASSLIGGGDDTQYF. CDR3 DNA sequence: TGTGCCAGCAGCTTAATTGGCGGGGGAGACGATACGCAGTATTTT.

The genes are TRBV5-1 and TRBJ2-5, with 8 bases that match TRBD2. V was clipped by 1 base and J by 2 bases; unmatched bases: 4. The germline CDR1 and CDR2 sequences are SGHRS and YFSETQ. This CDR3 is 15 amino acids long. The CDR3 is CASSLMAGGQETQYF. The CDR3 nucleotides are TGCGCCAGCAGCTTGATGGCGGGGGGACAAGAGACCCAGTACTTC. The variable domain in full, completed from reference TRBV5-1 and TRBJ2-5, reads KAGVTQTPRYLIKTRGQQVTLSCSPISGHRSVSWYQQTPGQGLQFLFEYFSETQRNKGNFPGRFSGRQFSNSRSEMNVSTLELGDSALYLCASSLMAGGQETQYFGPGTRLLVL.

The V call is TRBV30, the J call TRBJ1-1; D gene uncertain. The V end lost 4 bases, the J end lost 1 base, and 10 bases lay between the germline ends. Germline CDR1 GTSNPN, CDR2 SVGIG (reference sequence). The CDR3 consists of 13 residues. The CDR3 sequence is CAWISYGNTEAFF. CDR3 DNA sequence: TGTGCCTGGATTAGTTACGGGAACACTGAAGCTTTCTTT.

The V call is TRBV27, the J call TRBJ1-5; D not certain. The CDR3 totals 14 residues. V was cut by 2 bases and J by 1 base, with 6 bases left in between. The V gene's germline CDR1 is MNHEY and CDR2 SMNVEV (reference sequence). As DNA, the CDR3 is TGTGCCAGCAGTTTAACAGTGAGCAATCAGCCCCAGCATTTT. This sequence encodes CASSLTVSNQPQHF.

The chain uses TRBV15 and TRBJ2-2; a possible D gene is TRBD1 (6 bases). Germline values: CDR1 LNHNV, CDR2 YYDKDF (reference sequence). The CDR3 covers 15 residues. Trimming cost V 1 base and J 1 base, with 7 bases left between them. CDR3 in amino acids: CATSRGGQNTGELFF. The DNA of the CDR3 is TGTGCCACCAGCAGAGGGGGACAGAACACCGGGGAGCTGTTTTTT.

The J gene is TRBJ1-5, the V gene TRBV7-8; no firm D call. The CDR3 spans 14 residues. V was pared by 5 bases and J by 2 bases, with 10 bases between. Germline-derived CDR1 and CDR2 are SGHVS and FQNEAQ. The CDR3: CASSPHRGNQPQHF. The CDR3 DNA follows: TGTGCCAGCAGCCCCCACCGGGGCAATCAGCCCCAGCATTTT.

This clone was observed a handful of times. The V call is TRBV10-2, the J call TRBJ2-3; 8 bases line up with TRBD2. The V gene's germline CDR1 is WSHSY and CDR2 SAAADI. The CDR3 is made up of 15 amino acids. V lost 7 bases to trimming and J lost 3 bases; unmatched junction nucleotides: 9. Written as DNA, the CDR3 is TGCGCCAGCACCCGACTGGCGGGGGGTACAGATACGCAGTATTTT. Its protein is CASTRLAGGTDTQYF.

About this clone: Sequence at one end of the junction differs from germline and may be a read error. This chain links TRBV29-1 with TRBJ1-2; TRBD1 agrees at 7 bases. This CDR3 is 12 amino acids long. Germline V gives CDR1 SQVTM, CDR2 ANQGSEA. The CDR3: CTAGGGNSGYTF. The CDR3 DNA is TGCACCGCGGGAGGGGGCAACTCTGGCTACACCTTC.

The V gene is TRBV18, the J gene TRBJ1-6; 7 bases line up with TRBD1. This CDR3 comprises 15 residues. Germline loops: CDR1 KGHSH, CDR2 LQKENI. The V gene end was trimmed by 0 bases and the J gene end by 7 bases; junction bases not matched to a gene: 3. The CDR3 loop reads CASSPPDRLNSPLHF. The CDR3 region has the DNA TGTGCCAGCTCACCACCGGACAGGCTAAATTCACCCCTCCACTTT. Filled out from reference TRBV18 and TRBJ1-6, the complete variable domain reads NAGVMQNPRHLVRRRGQEARLRCSPMKGHSHVYWYRQLPEEGLKFMVYLQKENIIDESGMPKERFSAEFPKEGPSILRIQQVVRGDSAAYFCASSPPDRLNSPLHFGNGTRLTVT.